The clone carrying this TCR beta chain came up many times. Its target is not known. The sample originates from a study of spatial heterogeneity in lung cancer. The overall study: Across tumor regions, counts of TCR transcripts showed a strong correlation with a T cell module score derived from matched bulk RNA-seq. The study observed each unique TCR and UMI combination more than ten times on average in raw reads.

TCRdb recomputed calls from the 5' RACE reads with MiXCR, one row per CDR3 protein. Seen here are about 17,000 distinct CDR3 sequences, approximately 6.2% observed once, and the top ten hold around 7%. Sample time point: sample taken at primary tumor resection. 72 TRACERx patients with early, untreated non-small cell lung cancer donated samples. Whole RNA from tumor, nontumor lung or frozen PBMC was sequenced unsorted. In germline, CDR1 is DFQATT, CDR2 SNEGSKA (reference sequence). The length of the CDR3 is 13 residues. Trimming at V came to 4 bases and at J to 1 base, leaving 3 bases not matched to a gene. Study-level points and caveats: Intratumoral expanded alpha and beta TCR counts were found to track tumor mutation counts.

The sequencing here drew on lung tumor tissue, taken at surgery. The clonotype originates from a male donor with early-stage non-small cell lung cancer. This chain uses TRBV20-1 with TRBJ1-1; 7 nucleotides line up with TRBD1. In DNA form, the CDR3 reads TGCAGTGCTACCACAGGGGAGAACACTGAAGCTTTCTTT. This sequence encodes CSATTGENTEAFF.